The source of this T cell receptor beta chain is a study of identical twins. To note about this clonotype: Its antigen is currently unknown.

A single record per CDR3 protein comes from TCRdb applying MiXCR to the 5' RACE reads. The table shows 250,000 or so distinct CDR3 sequences, with 5.5% to 7% occurring only once. General observations from the study: Twins' excess sharing was less marked for out-of-frame beta sequences. Conclusions came from cross-sectional statistical analysis, not from following the same donors.

The V end lost 7 bases, the J end lost 7 bases, and 14 bases lay between the germline ends. Looked up from germline, CDR1 is MDHEN and CDR2 is SYDVKM. CDR3 size: 13 residues. No donor was unhealthy or non-Caucasian. Another study also made use of these data, one on yellow fever vaccine responses in identical twins.

The sequence derives from a woman younger than 35 in good health. The chain carries TRBV28 and TRBJ2-1; D call uncertain. The sample consisted of memory (CD45RO+) T cells sorted from blood. CDR3 sequence reads: CASKTMLRNEQFF. In nucleotides, the CDR3 is TGTGCCAGCAAGACAATGTTAAGAAATGAGCAGTTCTTC.